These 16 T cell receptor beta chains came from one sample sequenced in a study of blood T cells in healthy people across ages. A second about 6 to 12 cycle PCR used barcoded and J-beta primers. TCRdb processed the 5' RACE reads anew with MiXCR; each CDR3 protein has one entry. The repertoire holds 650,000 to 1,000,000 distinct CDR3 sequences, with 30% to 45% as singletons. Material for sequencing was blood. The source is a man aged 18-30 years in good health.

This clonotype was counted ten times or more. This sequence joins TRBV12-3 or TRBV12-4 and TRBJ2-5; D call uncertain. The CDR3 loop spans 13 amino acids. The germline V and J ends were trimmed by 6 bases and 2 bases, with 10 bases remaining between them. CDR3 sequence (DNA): TGTGCCAGCAGAGACCGAGGTCAAGAGACCCAGTACTTC. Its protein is CASRDRGQETQYF.

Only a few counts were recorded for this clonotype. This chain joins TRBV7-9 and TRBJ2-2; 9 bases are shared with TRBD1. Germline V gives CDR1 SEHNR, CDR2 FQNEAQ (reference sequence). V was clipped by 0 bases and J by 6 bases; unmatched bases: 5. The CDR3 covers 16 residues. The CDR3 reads CASSLARQGGAGELFF. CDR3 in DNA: TGTGCCAGCAGCTTAGCGCGACAGGGGGGAGCCGGGGAGCTGTTTTTT.

CDR3 sequence (DNA): TGTGCCAGCAGGGCAATCGATACTCAGGGCTACACCTTC. Amino acids: CASRAIDTQGYTF. The V call is TRBV12-3 or TRBV12-4, the J call TRBJ1-2; D remains unclear. V was trimmed by 6 bases and J by 8 bases, leaving 16 bases between them. The CDR3 has 13 residues.

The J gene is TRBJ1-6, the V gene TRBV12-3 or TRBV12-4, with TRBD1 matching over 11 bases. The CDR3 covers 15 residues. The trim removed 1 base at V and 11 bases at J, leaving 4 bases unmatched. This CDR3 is CASSLGGTGGPPLHF. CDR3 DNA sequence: TGTGCCAGCAGTTTAGGCGGGACAGGGGGACCACCCCTCCACTTT.

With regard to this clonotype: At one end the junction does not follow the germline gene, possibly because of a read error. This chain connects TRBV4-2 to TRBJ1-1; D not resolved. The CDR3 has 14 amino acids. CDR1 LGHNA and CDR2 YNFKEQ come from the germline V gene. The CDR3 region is CASSQEGGYTEAFF. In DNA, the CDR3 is TGCGCCAGCAGCCAAGAGGGAGGATACACTGAAGCTTTCTTT.

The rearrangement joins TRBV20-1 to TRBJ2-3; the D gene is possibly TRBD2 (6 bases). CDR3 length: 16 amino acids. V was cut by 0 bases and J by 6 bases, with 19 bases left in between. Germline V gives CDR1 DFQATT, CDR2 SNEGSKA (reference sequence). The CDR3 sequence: CSARDWGDSRSDTQYF. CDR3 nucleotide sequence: TGCAGTGCTAGAGATTGGGGGGATTCGCGGAGCGATACGCAGTATTTT.

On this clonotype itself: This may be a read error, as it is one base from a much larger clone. CDR3 DNA: TGTGCCAGCAGATCCCCCGGGACAGCCAACAATGAGCAGTTCTTC. This sequence encodes CASRSPGTANNEQFF. This chain connects TRBV6-6 to TRBJ2-1; 7 positions agree with TRBD1. There are 15 residues in the CDR3. Per germline, CDR1 MNHNY and CDR2 SVGAGI (reference sequence). V trimming: 6 bases; J trimming: 5 bases; junction bases outside the gene matches: 10.

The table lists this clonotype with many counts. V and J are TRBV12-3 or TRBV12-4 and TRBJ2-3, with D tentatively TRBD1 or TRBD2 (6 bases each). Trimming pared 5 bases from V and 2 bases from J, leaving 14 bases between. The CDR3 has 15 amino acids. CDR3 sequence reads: CASSPTGAATDTQYF. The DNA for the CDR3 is TGTGCCAGCAGTCCGACGGGGGCCGCCACAGATACGCAGTATTTT.

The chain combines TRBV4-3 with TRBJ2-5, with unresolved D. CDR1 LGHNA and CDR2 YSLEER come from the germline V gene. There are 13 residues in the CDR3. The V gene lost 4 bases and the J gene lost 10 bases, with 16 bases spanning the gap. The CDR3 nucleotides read TGCGCCAGCAGCCTTCCGGACGGTCGCGACCAGTACTTC. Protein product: CASSLPDGRDQYF.

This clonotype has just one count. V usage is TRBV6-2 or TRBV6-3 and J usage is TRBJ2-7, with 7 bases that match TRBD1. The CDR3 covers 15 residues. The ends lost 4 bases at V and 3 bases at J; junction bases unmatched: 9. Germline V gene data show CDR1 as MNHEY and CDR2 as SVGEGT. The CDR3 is CASSWDRDRYYEQYF. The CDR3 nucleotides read TGTGCCAGCAGTTGGGACCGGGACAGATACTACGAGCAGTACTTC.

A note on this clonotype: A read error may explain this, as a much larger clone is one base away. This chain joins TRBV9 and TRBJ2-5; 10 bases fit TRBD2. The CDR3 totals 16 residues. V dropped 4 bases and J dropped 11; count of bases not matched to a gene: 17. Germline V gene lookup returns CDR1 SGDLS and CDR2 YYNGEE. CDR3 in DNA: TGTGCCAGCAGCCACCCGACTAGCGGGCTTGTGAATGAGCAGTACTTC. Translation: CASSHPTSGLVNEQYF.

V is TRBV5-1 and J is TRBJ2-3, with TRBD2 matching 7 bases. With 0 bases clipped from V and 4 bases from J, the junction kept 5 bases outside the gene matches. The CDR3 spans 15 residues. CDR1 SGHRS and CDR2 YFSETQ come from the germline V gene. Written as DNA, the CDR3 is TGCGCCAGCAGCTTGGGCAGCGGGGTGGCAGATACGCAGTATTTT. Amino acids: CASSLGSGVADTQYF.

The CDR3 sequence is CASSQQGPINEQFF. CDR3 coding DNA: TGTGCCAGCAGCCAACAGGGCCCGATCAATGAGCAGTTCTTC. This chain joins TRBV13 and TRBJ2-1; a weak D match, TRBD1 (6 bases). The V end was cut by 5 bases, the J end by 6 bases, with 14 bases between. Per germline, CDR1 PRHDT and CDR2 FYEKMQ (reference sequence). This CDR3 spans 14 amino acids.

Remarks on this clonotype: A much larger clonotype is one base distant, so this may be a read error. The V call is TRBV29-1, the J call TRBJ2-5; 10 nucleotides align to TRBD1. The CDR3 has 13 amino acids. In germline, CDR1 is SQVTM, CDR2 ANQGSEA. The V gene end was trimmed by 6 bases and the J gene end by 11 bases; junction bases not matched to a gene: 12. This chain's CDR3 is CSVGQGDLGKQYF. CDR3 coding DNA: TGCAGCGTCGGACAGGGGGATCTGGGCAAGCAGTACTTC.

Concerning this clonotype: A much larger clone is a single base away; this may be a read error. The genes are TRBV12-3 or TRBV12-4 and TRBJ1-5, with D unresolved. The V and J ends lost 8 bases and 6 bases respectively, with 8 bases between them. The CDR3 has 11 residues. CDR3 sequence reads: CASGSCQPQHF. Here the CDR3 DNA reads TGTGCCAGCGGGAGCTGTCAGCCCCAGCATTTT.

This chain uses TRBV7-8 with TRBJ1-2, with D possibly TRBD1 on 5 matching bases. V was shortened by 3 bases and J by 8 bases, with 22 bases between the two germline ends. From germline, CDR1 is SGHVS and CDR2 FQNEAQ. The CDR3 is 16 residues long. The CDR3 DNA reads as TGTGCCAGCAGCTTGGGGGTTTTAAACCCGACGGGGGGCTACACCTTC. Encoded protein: CASSLGVLNPTGGYTF. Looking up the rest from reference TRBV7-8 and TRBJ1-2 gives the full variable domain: GAGVSQSPRYKVAKRGQDVALRCDPISGHVSLFWYQQALGQGPEFLTYFQNEAQLDKSGLPSDRFFAERPEGSVSTLKIQRTQQEDSAVYLCASSLGVLNPTGGYTFGSGTRLTVV.